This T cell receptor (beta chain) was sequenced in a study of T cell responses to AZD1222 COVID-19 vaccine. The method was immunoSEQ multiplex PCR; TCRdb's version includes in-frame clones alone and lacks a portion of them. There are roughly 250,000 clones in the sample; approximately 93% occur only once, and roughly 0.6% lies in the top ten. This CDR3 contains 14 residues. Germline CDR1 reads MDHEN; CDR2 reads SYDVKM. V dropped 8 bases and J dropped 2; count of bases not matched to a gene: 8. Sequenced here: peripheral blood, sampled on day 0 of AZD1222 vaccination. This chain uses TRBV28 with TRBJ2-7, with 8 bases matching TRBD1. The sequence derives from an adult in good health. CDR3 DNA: TGTGCCAGCTATAGGACAGGGATAACCTACGAGCAGTACTTC. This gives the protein CASYRTGITYEQYF.